This T cell receptor (beta chain) originates from a study of cytotoxic CD8 clonotypes in ibrutinib-treated CLL. Overall study: Recorded responses included about 25 partial and 2 complete; following median 68 months, approximately 14 stayed remitted and some 12 progressed.

A 1 in 200,000 to 1 in 1 million T cell depth was the sequencing target. Assay used: immunoSEQ multiplex PCR; TCRdb lists only in-frame clones, some missing. The profile covers 110,000 to 150,000 clones, with around 77% appearing a single time and 25% to 30% taken by the ten largest. General observations from the study: At baseline, clonality was higher than in age-matched healthy donors and correlated with CD8+ counts.

Comments on this clone: Its target is not known.

Frozen PBMC stocks contributed about 2.2 micrograms of genomic DNA to the TCR beta libraries. Material: PBMCs, obtained after 12 months of ibrutinib treatment. This sequence originates from a human donor with chronic lymphocytic leukemia.

For the CDR3, the DNA is TGTGCCAGCAGCTCAGGGACTCTTTACACCGGGGAGCTGTTTTTT. Translation: CASSSGTLYTGELFF. This sequence joins TRBV7-9 and TRBJ2-2; tentatively, D is TRBD2 (6 bases). Trimming cost V 4 bases and J 3 bases, with 12 bases left between them. This CDR3 is 15 amino acids long. The germline V gene encodes CDR1 SEHNR and CDR2 FQNEAQ (reference sequence).